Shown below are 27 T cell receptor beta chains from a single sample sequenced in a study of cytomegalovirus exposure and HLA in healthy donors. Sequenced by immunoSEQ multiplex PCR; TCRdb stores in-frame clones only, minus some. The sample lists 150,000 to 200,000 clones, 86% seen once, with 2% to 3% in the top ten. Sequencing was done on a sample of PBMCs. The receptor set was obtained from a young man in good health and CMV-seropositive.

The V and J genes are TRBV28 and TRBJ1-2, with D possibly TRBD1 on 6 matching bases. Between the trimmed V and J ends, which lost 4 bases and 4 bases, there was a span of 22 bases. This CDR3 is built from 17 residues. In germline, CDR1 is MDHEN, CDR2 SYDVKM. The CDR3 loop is CASSSSNWGTKIYGYTF. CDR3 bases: TGTGCCAGCAGTTCCTCAAATTGGGGGACAAAGATCTATGGCTACACCTTC.

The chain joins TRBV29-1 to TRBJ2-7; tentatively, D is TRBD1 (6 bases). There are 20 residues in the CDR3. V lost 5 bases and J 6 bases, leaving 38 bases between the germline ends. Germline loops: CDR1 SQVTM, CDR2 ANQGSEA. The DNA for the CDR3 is TGCAGCGTTCGGGCAGGGGAACTAAGTAAGACTTGGGGCTCTCCTGTCGAGCAGTACTTC. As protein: CSVRAGELSKTWGSPVEQYF.

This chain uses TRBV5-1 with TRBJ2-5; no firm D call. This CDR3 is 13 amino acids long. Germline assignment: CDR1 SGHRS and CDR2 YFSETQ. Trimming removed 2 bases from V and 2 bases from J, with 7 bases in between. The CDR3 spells CASSFTPQETQYF. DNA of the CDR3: TGCGCCAGCAGCTTTACACCTCAAGAGACCCAGTACTTC.

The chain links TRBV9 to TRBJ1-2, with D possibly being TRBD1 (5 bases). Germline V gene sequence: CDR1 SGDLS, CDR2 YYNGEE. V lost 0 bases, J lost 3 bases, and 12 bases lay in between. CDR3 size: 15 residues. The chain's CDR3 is CASSVGFDSHYGYTF. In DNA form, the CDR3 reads TGTGCCAGCAGCGTAGGGTTTGACAGTCACTATGGCTACACCTTC.

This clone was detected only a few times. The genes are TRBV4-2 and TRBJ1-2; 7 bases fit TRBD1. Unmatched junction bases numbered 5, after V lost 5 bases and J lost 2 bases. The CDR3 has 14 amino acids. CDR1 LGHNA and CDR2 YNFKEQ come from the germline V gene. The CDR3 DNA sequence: TGTGCCAGCAGCTTCGAGGGACAGAACTATGGCTACACCTTC. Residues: CASSFEGQNYGYTF.

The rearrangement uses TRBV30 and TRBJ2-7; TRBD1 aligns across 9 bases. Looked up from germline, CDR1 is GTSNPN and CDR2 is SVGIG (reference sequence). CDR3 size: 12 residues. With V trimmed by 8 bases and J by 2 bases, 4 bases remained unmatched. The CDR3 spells CAAGTGTYEQYF. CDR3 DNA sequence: TGTGCCGCGGGGACAGGGACCTACGAGCAGTACTTC. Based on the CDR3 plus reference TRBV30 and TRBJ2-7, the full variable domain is SQTIHQWPATLVQPVGSPLSLECTVEGTSNPNLYWYRQAAGRGLQLLFYSVGIGQISSEVPQNLSASRPQDRQFILSSKKLLLSDSGFYLCAAGTGTYEQYFGPGTRLTVT.

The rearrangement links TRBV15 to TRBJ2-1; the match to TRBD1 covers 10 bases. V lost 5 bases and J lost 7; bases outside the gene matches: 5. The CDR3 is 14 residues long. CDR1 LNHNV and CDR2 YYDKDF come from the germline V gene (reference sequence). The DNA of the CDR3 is TGTGCCACCAGCGAGGGACAGGGGAGGAATGAGCAGTTCTTC. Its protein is CATSEGQGRNEQFF.

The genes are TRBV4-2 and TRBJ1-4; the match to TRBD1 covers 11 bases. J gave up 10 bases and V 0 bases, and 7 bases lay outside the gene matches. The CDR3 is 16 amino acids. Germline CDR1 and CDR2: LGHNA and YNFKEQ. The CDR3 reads CASSQDLRTGGLKLFF. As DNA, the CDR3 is TGTGCCAGCAGCCAAGATCTCAGGACAGGGGGCTTAAAACTGTTTTTT.

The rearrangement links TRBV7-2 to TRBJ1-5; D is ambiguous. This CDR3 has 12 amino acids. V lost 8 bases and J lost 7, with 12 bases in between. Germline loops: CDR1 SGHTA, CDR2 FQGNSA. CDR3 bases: TGTGCCAGCTCCCGCGGAACCCAGCCCCAGCATTTT. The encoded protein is CASSRGTQPQHF. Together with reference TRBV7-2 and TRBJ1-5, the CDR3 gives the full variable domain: GAGVSQSPSNKVTEKGKDVELRCDPISGHTALYWYRQSLGQGLEFLIYFQGNSAPDKSGLPSDRFSAERTGGSVSTLTIQRTQQEDSAVYLCASSRGTQPQHFGDGTRLSIL.

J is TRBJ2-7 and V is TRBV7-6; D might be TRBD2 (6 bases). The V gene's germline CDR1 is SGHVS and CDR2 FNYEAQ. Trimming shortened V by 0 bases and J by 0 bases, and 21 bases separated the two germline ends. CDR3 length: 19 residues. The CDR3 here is CASSLASGEDTPFSYEQYF. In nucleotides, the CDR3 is TGTGCCAGCAGCTTAGCCTCTGGGGAGGACACGCCGTTCTCCTACGAGCAGTACTTC. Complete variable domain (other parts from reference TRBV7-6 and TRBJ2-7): GAGVSQSPRYKVTKRGQDVALRCDPISGHVSLYWYRQALGQGPEFLTYFNYEAQQDKSGLPNDRFSAERPEGSISTLTIQRTEQRDSAMYRCASSLASGEDTPFSYEQYFGPGTRLTVT.

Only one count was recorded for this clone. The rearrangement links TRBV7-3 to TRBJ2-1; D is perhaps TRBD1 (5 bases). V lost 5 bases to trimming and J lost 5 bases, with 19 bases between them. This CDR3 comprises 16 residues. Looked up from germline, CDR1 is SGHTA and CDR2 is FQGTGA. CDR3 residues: CASSPRPGKKDNEQFF. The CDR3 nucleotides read TGTGCCAGCAGCCCCAGACCAGGGAAGAAGGACAATGAGCAGTTCTTC.

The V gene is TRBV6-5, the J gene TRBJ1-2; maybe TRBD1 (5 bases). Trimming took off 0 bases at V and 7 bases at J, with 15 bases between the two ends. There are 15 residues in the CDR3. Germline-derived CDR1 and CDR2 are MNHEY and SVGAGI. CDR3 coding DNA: TGTGCCAGCAGTTACTCGAAAGGCGTCAGGGCTGGCTACACCTTC. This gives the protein CASSYSKGVRAGYTF.

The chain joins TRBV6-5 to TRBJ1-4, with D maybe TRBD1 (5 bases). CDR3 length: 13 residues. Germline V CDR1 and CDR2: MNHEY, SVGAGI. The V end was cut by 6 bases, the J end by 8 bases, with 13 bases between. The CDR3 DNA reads TGTGCCAGCAGAACAGGTTCCTCCGAAAAACTGTTTTTT. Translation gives CASRTGSSEKLFF.

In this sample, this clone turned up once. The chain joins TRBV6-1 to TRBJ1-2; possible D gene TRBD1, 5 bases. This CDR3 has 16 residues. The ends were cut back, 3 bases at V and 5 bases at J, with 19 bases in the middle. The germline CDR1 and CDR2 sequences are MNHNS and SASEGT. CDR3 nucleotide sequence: TGTGCCAGCAGTGACAGACAGAGGTCCCCCGAGTATGGCTACACCTTC. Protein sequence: CASSDRQRSPEYGYTF.

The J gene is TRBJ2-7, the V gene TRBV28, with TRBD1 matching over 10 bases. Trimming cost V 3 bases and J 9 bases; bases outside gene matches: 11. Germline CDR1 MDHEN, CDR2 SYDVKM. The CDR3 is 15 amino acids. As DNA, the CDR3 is TGTGCCAGCAGTTTCGAGGGACAGGGGCCGCCGAGGCAGTACTTC. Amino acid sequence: CASSFEGQGPPRQYF.

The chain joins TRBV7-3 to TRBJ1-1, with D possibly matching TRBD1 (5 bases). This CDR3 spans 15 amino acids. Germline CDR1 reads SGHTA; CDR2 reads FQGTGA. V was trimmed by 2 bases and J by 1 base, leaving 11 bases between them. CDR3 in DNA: TGTGCCAGCAGCTTAGATGAGACAGAGAACACTGAAGCTTTCTTT. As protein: CASSLDETENTEAFF.

The CDR3 region is CASSQTAPGLVPNEQFF. The DNA for the CDR3 is TGTGCCAGCAGCCAAACGGCCCCGGGACTAGTTCCAAATGAGCAGTTCTTC. The chain employs TRBV7-6 and TRBJ2-1, with 8 bases lining up with TRBD2. This CDR3 region has 17 residues. Germline V gene data show CDR1 as SGHVS and CDR2 as FNYEAQ. V dropped 5 bases and J dropped 7; count of bases not matched to a gene: 16.

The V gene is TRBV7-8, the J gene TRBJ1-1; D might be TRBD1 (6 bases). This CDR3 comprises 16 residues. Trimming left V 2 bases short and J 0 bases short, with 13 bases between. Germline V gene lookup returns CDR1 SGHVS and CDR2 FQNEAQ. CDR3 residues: CASSLTDSHMNTEAFF. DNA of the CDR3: TGTGCCAGCAGCTTAACGGACAGCCACATGAACACTGAAGCTTTCTTT.

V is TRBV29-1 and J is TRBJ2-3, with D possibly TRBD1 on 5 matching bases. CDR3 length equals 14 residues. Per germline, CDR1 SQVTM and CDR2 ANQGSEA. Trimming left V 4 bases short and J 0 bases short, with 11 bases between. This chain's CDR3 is CSVGAGLSTDTQYF. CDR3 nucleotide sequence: TGCAGCGTTGGGGCAGGGTTAAGCACAGATACGCAGTATTTT.

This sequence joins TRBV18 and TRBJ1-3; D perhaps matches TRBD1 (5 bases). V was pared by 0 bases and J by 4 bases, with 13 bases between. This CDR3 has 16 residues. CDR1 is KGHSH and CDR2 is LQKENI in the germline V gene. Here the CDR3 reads CASSPPIRVGGNTIYF. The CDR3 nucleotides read TGTGCCAGCTCACCACCGATCAGGGTTGGCGGAAACACCATATATTTT.

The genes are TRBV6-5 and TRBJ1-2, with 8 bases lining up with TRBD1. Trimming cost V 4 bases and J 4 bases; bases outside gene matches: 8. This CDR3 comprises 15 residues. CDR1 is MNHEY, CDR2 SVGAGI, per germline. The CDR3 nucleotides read TGTGCCAGCAGTTCCGGACAGGGTCTTATCTATGGCTACACCTTC. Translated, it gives CASSSGQGLIYGYTF.

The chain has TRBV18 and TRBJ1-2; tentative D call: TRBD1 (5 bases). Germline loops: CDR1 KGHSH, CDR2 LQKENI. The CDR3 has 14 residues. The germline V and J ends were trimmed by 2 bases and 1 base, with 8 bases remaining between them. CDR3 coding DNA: TGTGCCAGCTCACCAATAGGGGATAACTATGGCTACACCTTC. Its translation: CASSPIGDNYGYTF.

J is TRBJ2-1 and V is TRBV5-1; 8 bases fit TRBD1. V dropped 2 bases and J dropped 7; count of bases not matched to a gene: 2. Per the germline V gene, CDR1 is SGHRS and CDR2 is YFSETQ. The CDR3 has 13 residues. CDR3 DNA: TGCGCCAGCAGCTTCGGACAGGGTAATGAGCAGTTCTTC. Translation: CASSFGQGNEQFF.

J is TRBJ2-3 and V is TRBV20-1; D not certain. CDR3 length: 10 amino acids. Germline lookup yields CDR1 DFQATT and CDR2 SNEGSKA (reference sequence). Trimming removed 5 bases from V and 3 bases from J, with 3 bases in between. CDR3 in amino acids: CSALTDTQYF. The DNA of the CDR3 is TGCAGTGCTTTAACAGATACGCAGTATTTT.

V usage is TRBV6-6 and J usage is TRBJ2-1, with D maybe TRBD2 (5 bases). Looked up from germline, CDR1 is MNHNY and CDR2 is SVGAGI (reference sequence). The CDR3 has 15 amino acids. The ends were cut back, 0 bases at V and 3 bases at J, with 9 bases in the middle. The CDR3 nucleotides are TGTGCCAGCAGTTACTCTTCCGGGGACTACAATGAGCAGTTCTTC. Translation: CASSYSSGDYNEQFF.

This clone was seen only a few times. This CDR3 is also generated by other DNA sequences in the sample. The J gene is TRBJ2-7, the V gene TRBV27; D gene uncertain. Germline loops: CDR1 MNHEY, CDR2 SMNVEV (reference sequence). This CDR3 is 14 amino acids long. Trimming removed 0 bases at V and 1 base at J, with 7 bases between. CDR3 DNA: TGTGCCAGCAGTTTATCGAGGCAGTCCTACGAGCAGTACTTC. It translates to CASSLSRQSYEQYF.

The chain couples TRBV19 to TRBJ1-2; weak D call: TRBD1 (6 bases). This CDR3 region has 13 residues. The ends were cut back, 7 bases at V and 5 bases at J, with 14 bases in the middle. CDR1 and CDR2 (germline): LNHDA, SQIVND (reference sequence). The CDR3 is CASTFRGPYGYTF. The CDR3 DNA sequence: TGTGCCAGTACTTTCAGGGGACCTTATGGCTACACCTTC. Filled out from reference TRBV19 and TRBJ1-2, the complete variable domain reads DGGITQSPKYLFRKEGQNVTLSCEQNLNHDAMYWYRQDPGQGLRLIYYSQIVNDFQKGDIAEGYSVSREKKESFPLTVTSAQKNPTAFYLCASTFRGPYGYTFGSGTRLTVV.